The 26 T cell receptor beta chains presented below share a single source sample, sequenced in a study of blood T cells in healthy people across ages. PCR was performed a second time for about 7 to 11 cycles using a sample-barcoded 5' primer and a J-beta primer mix. Via MiXCR, TCRdb re-called the 5' RACE reads, giving one row per CDR3 protein. The profile shows about 1,400,000 distinct CDR3 sequences, roughly 40% of them singletons. Sequenced material: blood. Every receptor here comes from a woman aged 18-30 years in good health.

This clonotype was counted between two and nine times. The chain combines TRBV12-3 or TRBV12-4 with TRBJ2-3; either TRBD1 or TRBD2 may fit D (5 bases each). The V end lost 0 bases, the J end lost 0 bases, and 19 bases lay between the germline ends. CDR3 length equals 19 residues. The CDR3 coding sequence is TGTGCCAGCAGTTTAGCGACCCCCGAAGCAGGGAGTAGCACAGATACGCAGTATTTT. Translating gives CASSLATPEAGSSTDTQYF.

In this sample, this clonotype turned up once. The gene calls are TRBV18 and TRBJ1-6; a possible D gene is TRBD1 (5 bases). The CDR3 totals 16 residues. V lost 3 bases, J lost 5 bases, and 14 bases lay in between. Per the germline V gene, CDR1 is KGHSH and CDR2 is LQKENI. In DNA form, the CDR3 reads TGTGCCAGCTCACCTCGACCAGGGACGGATAATTCACCCCTCCACTTT. This codes for CASSPRPGTDNSPLHF.

The CDR3 region has the DNA TGTGCCAGCAGCTTAGAACGAGCGGCCCGGGACGAGCAGTACTTC. Amino acid sequence: CASSLERAARDEQYF. The chain has TRBV7-2 and TRBJ2-7; TRBD2 might be the D (5 bases). CDR3 length: 15 amino acids. Germline CDR1 reads SGHTA; CDR2 reads FQGNSA. The V gene lost 1 base and the J gene lost 5 bases, with 15 bases spanning the gap.

The V and J genes are TRBV4-1 and TRBJ1-5; D is unclear. V lost 1 base, J lost 1 base, and 11 bases lay in between. Germline CDR1 and CDR2: MGHRA and YSYEKL. The CDR3 sequence is 16 residues long. CDR3 nucleotide sequence: TGCGCCAGCAGCCAAGTGACTTCATGGAGCAATCAGCCCCAGCATTTT. Protein sequence: CASSQVTSWSNQPQHF.

This clonotype showed up many times. The chain uses TRBV28 and TRBJ1-2; TRBD1 matches at 7 bases. CDR3 size: 12 residues. Trimming removed 4 bases from V and 5 bases from J; junction bases left unmatched: 1. Germline loops: CDR1 MDHEN, CDR2 SYDVKM. DNA for the CDR3: TGTGCCAGCAGTTCGACAGGGTATGGCTACACCTTC. Encoded protein: CASSSTGYGYTF.

This clonotype has just a few counts. The germline gene is not matched at one end of the junction; a read error may be the cause. The V call is TRBV3-1, the J call TRBJ2-7; TRBD2 matches 10 bases. The CDR3 runs to 14 residues. The germline CDR1 and CDR2 sequences are LGHDT and YNNKEL (reference sequence). The CDR3 reads CASSQAGGQPEQYF. CDR3 DNA: TGTGCCAGCAGTCAAGCGGGGGGGCAACCCGAGCAGTACTTC.

This clonotype was observed a few times. As DNA, the CDR3 is TGTGCCAGCAGCGAAAGGGCAGATTTCACAGATACGCAGTATTTT. It yields the protein CASSERADFTDTQYF. The gene calls are TRBV9 and TRBJ2-3; D is undetermined. The germline CDR1 and CDR2 sequences are SGDLS and YYNGEE. The V end was cut by 3 bases, the J end by 2 bases, with 13 bases between. The CDR3 extends over 15 amino acids.

In this sample, this clonotype turned up a few times. Being one base from a much bigger clone, this may be a read error. The V and J genes are TRBV7-9 and TRBJ2-7; D uncertain. Between the trimmed V and J ends, which lost 4 bases and 0 bases, there was a span of 7 bases. The length of the CDR3 is 13 residues. Looked up from germline, CDR1 is SEHNR and CDR2 is FQNEAQ (reference sequence). CDR3 nucleotides: TGTGCCAGCAGCTCCGAAGTCTCCTACGAGCAGTACTTC. Its translation is CASSSEVSYEQYF.

The J gene is TRBJ2-7, the V gene TRBV27, with TRBD1 matching 8 bases. TRBJ2-5 matches the DNA end more closely, so the J call is doubtful. The CDR3 is 13 amino acids. From germline, CDR1 is MNHEY and CDR2 SMNVEV (reference sequence). CDR3 loop: CASSQGAFGTQYF. The DNA of the CDR3 is TGTGCCAGCAGTCAGGGGGCTTTCGGGACCCAGTACTTC.

J is TRBJ2-5 and V is TRBV11-1; TRBD1 might be the D (6 bases). Germline CDR1 reads SGHAT; CDR2 reads FQDESV (reference sequence). V shed 5 bases and J shed 5 bases, with 18 bases lying between them. The CDR3 extends over 15 amino acids. CDR3 region: CASSAALWTEETQYF. The CDR3 DNA sequence: TGTGCCAGCAGCGCAGCCCTTTGGACAGAGGAGACCCAGTACTTC.

This rearrangement joins TRBV20-1 to TRBJ1-5; no reliable D call. The CDR3 is 14 amino acids. Trimming left V 4 bases short and J 7 bases short, with 17 bases between. Germline CDR1 and CDR2: DFQATT and SNEGSKA (reference sequence). The CDR3 DNA is TGCAGTGCTAAACGGACCGTCCGGAGGCAGCCCCAGCATTTT. This encodes CSAKRTVRRQPQHF.

V gene TRBV12-3 or TRBV12-4 combines with J gene TRBJ2-1, with no clear D. The J call could be wrong; TRBJ2-7 is a better fit for the DNA end. The CDR3 length is 14 residues. This chain's CDR3 is CASSTSGSYNEQYF. CDR3 bases: TGTGCCAGCAGTACATCGGGTTCCTACAATGAGCAGTACTTC.

The gene calls are TRBV7-2 and TRBJ2-5; 9 nucleotides agree with TRBD2. The J call may be faulty, since TRBJ2-7 better matches the DNA end. The germline CDR1 and CDR2 sequences are SGHTA and FQGNSA. CDR3 size: 14 residues. The CDR3 region has the DNA TGTGCCAGCAGCTCTCTAGCGGGATCGGACGAGCAGTACTTC. This sequence encodes CASSSLAGSDEQYF.

The rearrangement joins TRBV20-1 to TRBJ2-7; 10 nucleotides line up with TRBD1. The trim removed 8 bases at V and 5 bases at J, leaving 6 bases unmatched. CDR3 length: 12 amino acids. Germline values: CDR1 DFQATT, CDR2 SNEGSKA (reference sequence). The CDR3 spells CSIPGQGNEQYF. CDR3 bases: TGCAGTATACCGGGACAGGGGAACGAGCAGTACTTC.

This clonotype was detected only a few times. The V and J genes are TRBV5-1 and TRBJ2-5; a weak D match, TRBD2 (5 bases). Trimming took 1 base from V and 5 from J, leaving 12 bases between them. Germline assignment: CDR1 SGHRS and CDR2 YFSETQ. The CDR3 loop spans 14 amino acids. The CDR3 nucleotides are TGCGCCAGCAGCTTGAAGGGAGTCTGGGAGACCCAGTACTTC. It specifies CASSLKGVWETQYF. Full variable domain (rest looked up from reference TRBV5-1 and TRBJ2-5): KAGVTQTPRYLIKTRGQQVTLSCSPISGHRSVSWYQQTPGQGLQFLFEYFSETQRNKGNFPGRFSGRQFSNSRSEMNVSTLELGDSALYLCASSLKGVWETQYFGPGTRLLVL.

In this sample, this clonotype turned up a few times. This chain uses TRBV10-2 with TRBJ1-5; a possible D gene is TRBD1 (5 bases). The CDR3 has 12 residues. The germline V gene encodes CDR1 WSHSY and CDR2 SAAADI. V lost 6 bases, J lost 6 bases, and 9 bases lay in between. CDR3 sequence reads: CASSGTRQPQHF. The CDR3 nucleotides read TGCGCCAGCAGCGGGACCCGTCAGCCCCAGCATTTT.

The CDR3 loop reads CASSTRQGAHNEQYF. The CDR3 nucleotides read TGTGCCAGCAGCACGAGACAGGGCGCCCACAATGAGCAGTACTTC. The chain carries TRBV9 and TRBJ2-1, with 7 bases fitting TRBD1. The J call could be wrong; TRBJ2-7 is a better fit for the DNA end. The CDR3 consists of 15 residues. In germline, CDR1 is SGDLS, CDR2 YYNGEE.

This clonotype has more than one count but fewer than ten. The chain is built from TRBV20-1 and TRBJ2-3; D is perhaps TRBD2 (6 bases). The CDR3 spans 13 residues. Germline V gene lookup returns CDR1 DFQATT and CDR2 SNEGSKA (reference sequence). CDR3 loop: CSPRRGGTDTQYF. CDR3 in DNA: TGCTCGCCACGGCGGGGTGGCACAGATACGCAGTATTTT.

V and J are TRBV12-3 or TRBV12-4 and TRBJ2-1; 7 bases match TRBD2. The CDR3 consists of 16 residues. Trimming took 3 bases from V and 1 from J; bases not matched to a gene: 6. Here the CDR3 DNA reads TGTGCCAGCAGTTTCGGACTAGGCGGGTCCTACAATGAGCAGTTCTTC. Protein sequence: CASSFGLGGSYNEQFF.

The chain is built from TRBV5-5 and TRBJ2-7, with a weak D call TRBD2 (5 bases). The CDR3 has 14 amino acids. Trimming stripped 0 bases from V and 3 bases from J, with 10 bases between. Germline V CDR1 and CDR2: SGHKS, YYEKEE (reference sequence). The CDR3 DNA reads TGTGCCAGCAGCTTGGTTGGGAGTCACTACGAGCAGTACTTC. It translates to CASSLVGSHYEQYF.

The chain combines TRBV11-2 with TRBJ2-6, with unresolved D. Germline CDR1 is SGHAT and CDR2 is FQNNGV. CDR3 length: 14 amino acids. The germline V and J ends were trimmed by 5 bases and 2 bases, with 7 bases remaining between them. The CDR3 here is CASSPLTGANVLTF. DNA of the CDR3: TGTGCCAGCAGCCCGCTTACTGGGGCCAACGTCCTGACTTTC.

The V and J genes are TRBV20-1 and TRBJ2-1; 8 positions match TRBD2. The germline CDR1 and CDR2 sequences are DFQATT and SNEGSKA (reference sequence). V lost 6 bases, J lost 6 bases, and 10 bases stayed unmatched. This CDR3 comprises 14 residues. CDR3 nucleotide sequence: TGCAGTGCGTTCTATCCCGGGGGGGTCAATGAGCAGTTCTTC. Residues: CSAFYPGGVNEQFF.

The rearrangement joins TRBV4-1 to TRBJ1-4; D ambiguous. The CDR3 sequence is 15 residues long. V lost 1 base to trimming and J lost 4 bases, with 10 bases between them. Germline CDR1 MGHRA, CDR2 YSYEKL. The CDR3 region has the DNA TGCGCCAGCAGCCAAGTTCTGGGTAATAATGAAAAACTGTTTTTT. This gives the protein CASSQVLGNNEKLFF.

The chain uses TRBV20-1 and TRBJ2-3, with a tentative D call TRBD2 (6 bases). The V gene lost 6 bases and the J gene lost 0 bases, with 13 bases spanning the gap. Germline V gives CDR1 DFQATT, CDR2 SNEGSKA (reference sequence). The CDR3 is 14 residues long. CDR3 residues: CSAAKAGSTDTQYF. For the CDR3, the DNA is TGCAGTGCGGCTAAAGCGGGTAGCACAGATACGCAGTATTTT.

As for this clonotype: Mismatch with germline at one junction end may stem from a read error. The V and J genes are TRBV20-1 and TRBJ2-3; 9 bases fit TRBD2. The length of the CDR3 is 15 residues. Germline V gene lookup returns CDR1 DFQATT and CDR2 SNEGSKA (reference sequence). CDR3: CSARDLGTSKDTQYF. CDR3 sequence (DNA): TGCAGTGCTAGAGATCTCGGGACTAGCAAAGATACGCAGTATTTT.

A note on this clonotype: One junction end does not reproduce the germline sequence, and a read error may be involved. CDR3 sequence reads: CAGSRSGLAGENEQFF. CDR3 coding DNA: TGTGCCGGCAGCCGAAGCGGACTAGCGGGGGAGAATGAGCAGTTCTTC. V usage is TRBV3-1 and J usage is TRBJ2-1; 13 positions agree with TRBD2. In germline, CDR1 is LGHDT, CDR2 YNNKEL (reference sequence). The length of the CDR3 is 16 residues.